The 2 T cell receptor beta chains reported below all come from one sample, sequenced in a study of cytomegalovirus exposure and HLA in healthy donors (TCRdb year 2017). Library preparation was by the immunoSEQ multiplex PCR assay. For the multiplex PCR, a mixture combining 60 forward primers for TCR Vbeta segments and 13 reverse primers for TCR Jbeta segments was used. TCRdb provides this immuneACCESS table in a form limited to in-frame rearrangements. Some clones are lacking; in checked studies, under half of them reflect an unresolved V gene, and why the rest are absent is not known. Within this sample are roughly 180,000 clones, with roughly 85% of them counted one time only. The ten largest clonotypes hold 1% of the sample. The sample taken for sequencing was PBMCs. These receptors all come from a boy aged 2 to 10 in good health and CMV-seronegative.

The rearrangement links TRBV11-2 to TRBJ2-1; TRBD2 matches at 10 bases. This CDR3 has 16 residues. The V gene's germline CDR1 is SGHAT and CDR2 FQNNGV. Germline trimming cut 5 bases from V and 7 bases from J; bases unmatched to any gene: 11. The CDR3 DNA sequence: TGTGCCAGCAGCAATTTAGCGGGAGGCCGTAGGAATGAGCAGTTCTTC. Translating gives CASSNLAGGRRNEQFF.

The CDR3 DNA reads as TGTGCCAGCGGAGGCGGAGGAAACACCATATATTTT. Protein product: CASGGGGNTIYF. The V gene is TRBV28, the J gene TRBJ1-3; D is unclear. Trimming shortened V by 8 bases and J by 4 bases, and 9 bases separated the two germline ends. This CDR3 has 12 amino acids. Germline V gives CDR1 MDHEN, CDR2 SYDVKM.